Listed below are T cell receptor beta chains from one sample, sequenced in a study of T cells in localized non-small cell lung cancer. The method was immunoSEQ multiplex PCR; TCRdb's version includes in-frame clones alone and lacks a portion of them. The data hold approximately 54,000 clones, with 86% observed a single time. Sequencing was performed on peripheral blood, taken before any cancer treatment. These receptors were taken from a woman aged 35-75 years with stage I lung adenocarcinoma. Both conserved end residues are part of each CDR3. D genes are given only for firm matches. Only some rows state a clone size, as once, few, many or a class for expanded clones.

TRBJ1-6 | NA | NA | TRBV4-1 | CASSQDTQGDSPLHF | TGCGCCAGCAGCCAAGATACTCAGGGTGATTCACCCCTCCACTTT
TRBJ2-2 | few | TRBD1 | TRBV19 | CASTTGGDTGELFF | TGTGCCAGCACGACAGGGGGAGACACCGGGGAGCTGTTTTTT
TRBJ2-2 | NA | TRBD2 | TRBV29-1 | CSVKTSGAANTGELFF | TGCAGCGTGAAGACTAGCGGGGCAGCGAACACCGGGGAGCTGTTTTTT
TRBJ2-5 | NA | NA | TRBV18 | CASSPAAGRDQYF | TGTGCCAGCTCACCCGCAGCGGGCAGGGACCAGTACTTC
TRBJ2-1 | NA | TRBD1 | TRBV2 | CASSDGAGGTGEQFF | TGTGCCAGCAGTGACGGGGCAGGGGGTACAGGTGAGCAGTTCTTC
TRBJ2-2 | few | NA | TRBV19 | CASSIDLANGELFF | TGTGCCAGTAGTATTGATCTAGCGAACGGGGAGCTGTTTTTT
TRBJ1-2 | NA | NA | TRBV19 | CASTLRRGLMGSYTF | TGTGCCAGTACCCTAAGGCGGGGGCTTATGGGGAGCTACACCTTC
TRBJ1-4 | NA | TRBD1 | TRBV7-4 | CASSHYRGLNEKLFF | TGTGCCAGCAGCCATTACAGGGGGCTTAATGAAAAACTGTTTTTT
TRBJ1-1 | NA | NA | TRBV5-1 | CASSFGATEAFF | TGCGCCAGCAGCTTTGGAGCAACTGAAGCTTTCTTT
TRBJ1-1 | NA | NA | TRBV19 | CASRRREGEAFF | TGTGCCAGTAGACGGAGAGAAGGTGAAGCTTTCTTT
TRBJ1-5 | NA | NA | TRBV6-1 | CASRMTGNNQPQHF | TGTGCCAGCAGGATGACCGGTAACAATCAGCCCCAGCATTTT
TRBJ1-2 | NA | NA | TRBV9 | CASSEDGLYGYTF | TGTGCCAGCAGCGAGGACGGTCTTTATGGCTACACCTTC
TRBJ1-1 | NA | NA | TRBV5-6 | CASSGLGTSGNTEAFF | TGTGCCAGCAGCGGACTGGGGACTTCGGGAAACACTGAAGCTTTCTTT
TRBJ2-7 | NA | NA | TRBV30 | CAWSAGISYEQYF | TGTGCCTGGAGTGCCGGAATCTCCTACGAGCAGTACTTC
TRBJ1-1 | NA | TRBD1 | TRBV7-9 | CASRPGQDPNTEAFF | TGTGCCAGCAGGCCGGGACAGGATCCGAACACTGAAGCTTTCTTT
TRBJ1-5 | NA | NA | TRBV6-5 | CASKRGGNQPQHF | TGTGCCAGCAAGAGGGGAGGCAATCAGCCCCAGCATTTT
TRBJ1-2 | NA | NA | TRBV21-1 | CASSKDFVWSKGGYTF | TGTGCCAGCAGCAAAGATTTCGTTTGGTCTAAGGGCGGCTACACCTTC
TRBJ1-1 | once | NA | TRBV30 | CAWSGGPEAFF | TGTGCCTGGAGTGGAGGGCCTGAAGCTTTCTTT
TRBJ1-1 | medium-sized | TRBD1 | TRBV5-1 | CASGDRGSVFF | TGCGCCAGCGGGGACAGGGGTTCAGTTTTTTTT
TRBJ2-2 | NA | TRBD2 | TRBV7-9 | CASSLVLAGGPGTGELFF | TGTGCCAGCAGCTTAGTCCTAGCGGGGGGCCCTGGCACCGGGGAGCTGTTTTTT
TRBJ2-3 | NA | NA | TRBV2 | CASSDGFTDTQYF | TGTGCCAGCAGTGATGGTTTCACAGATACGCAGTATTTT
TRBJ1-4 | NA | NA | TRBV5-1 | CASSFENRGKLFF | TGCGCCAGCAGCTTTGAAAATAGGGGAAAACTGTTTTTT
TRBJ2-7 | NA | TRBD1 | TRBV27 | CASSSGTGGNEQYF | TGTGCCAGCAGTTCCGGGACAGGGGGCAACGAGCAGTACTTC
TRBJ2-1 | NA | TRBD2 | TRBV4-3 | CASSQDSGGAYNEQFF | TGCGCCAGCAGCCAAGATAGCGGGGGGGCCTACAATGAGCAGTTCTTC
TRBJ1-1 | NA | NA | TRBV5-1 | CASSLEGTNTEAFF | TGCGCCAGCAGCTTGGAGGGAACGAACACTGAAGCTTTCTTT
TRBJ1-5 | NA | NA | TRBV19 | CASSIPGRLNQPQHF | TGTGCCAGTAGTATACCAGGGCGATTAAATCAGCCCCAGCATTTT
TRBJ1-3 | NA | NA | TRBV5-1 | CASSLDPGAAGNTIYF | TGCGCCAGCAGCTTGGATCCAGGGGCGGCTGGAAACACCATATATTTT
TRBJ2-1 | once | NA | TRBV18 | CASSPPRNSPNEQFF | TGTGCCAGCTCACCACCCAGGAACAGCCCCAATGAGCAGTTCTTC
TRBJ2-1 | once | NA | TRBV10-1 | CASSGRPNEQFF | TGCGCCAGCAGTGGACGGCCGAATGAGCAGTTCTTC
TRBJ1-1 | few | NA | TRBV5-5 | CASSFTDTEAFF | TGTGCCAGCAGCTTTACCGACACTGAAGCTTTCTTT
TRBJ1-2 | NA | NA | TRBV28 | CASSYSTANYGYTF | TGTGCCAGCAGTTACTCGACAGCTAACTATGGCTACACCTTC
TRBJ2-2 | once | TRBD2 | TRBV10-1 | CASSESAGGISAGELFF | TGCGCCAGCAGTGAGTCGGCGGGGGGGATATCGGCCGGGGAGCTGTTTTTT
TRBJ1-2 | NA | NA | TRBV29-1 | CSVATWVGGTGYTF | TGCAGCGTCGCGACCTGGGTCGGGGGGACGGGCTACACCTTC
TRBJ1-3 | NA | NA | TRBV9 | CASRGGLTGNTIYF | TGTGCCAGCAGGGGAGGGTTGACTGGAAACACCATATATTTT
TRBJ1-4 | once | NA | TRBV7-9 | CASSQDRRGRQKLFF | TGCGCCAGCAGCCAAGATCGTAGGGGAAGACAAAAACTGTTTTTT
TRBJ2-3 | NA | NA | TRBV10-1 | CASSEDRFTDTQYF | TGCGCCAGCAGTGAGGACAGATTCACAGATACGCAGTATTTT
TRBJ1-4 | NA | TRBD1 | TRBV11-2 | CASSYPGGGEKLFF | TGTGCCAGCAGCTACCCAGGGGGCGGTGAAAAACTGTTTTTT
TRBJ1-6 | NA | NA | TRBV7-2 | CASSLASESNSPLHF | TGTGCCAGCAGCTTAGCTTCGGAGAGTAATTCACCCCTCCACTTT
TRBJ1-6 | NA | TRBD1 | TRBV10-3 | CAISESRGPDNSPLHF | TGTGCCATCAGTGAGTCAAGGGGGCCCGATAATTCACCCCTCCACTTT
TRBJ2-3 | NA | NA | TRBV4-2 | CASSQVASQRGGVNTDTQYF | TGTGCCAGCAGCCAAGTCGCCAGCCAAAGGGGCGGGGTCAACACAGATACGCAGTATTTT
TRBJ1-5 | NA | NA | TRBV5-1 | CASSLIPGVNGDQPQHF | TGCGCCAGCAGCTTGATCCCAGGGGTCAACGGCGATCAGCCCCAGCATTTT
TRBJ2-1 | few | NA | TRBV7-2 | CASSLNRDNEQFF | TGTGCCAGCAGCTTAAACAGAGACAATGAGCAGTTCTTC
TRBJ2-5 | NA | NA | TRBV9 | CASSARGTLQETQYF | TGTGCCAGCAGCGCCCGGGGCACCCTACAAGAGACCCAGTACTTC
TRBJ1-1 | NA | NA | TRBV7-6 | CASQRWQPNTEAFF | TGTGCCAGTCAGCGGTGGCAGCCGAACACTGAAGCTTTCTTT
TRBJ2-7 | NA | NA | TRBV6-5 | CASSLSRGPYEQYF | TGTGCCAGCAGTCTATCCCGGGGGCCCTACGAGCAGTACTTC
TRBJ2-7 | NA | TRBD2 | TRBV7-2 | CASSFHRAGASRGYEQYF | TGTGCCAGCAGCTTTCATAGAGCGGGGGCCTCCCGGGGCTACGAGCAGTACTTC
TRBJ2-3 | NA | NA | TRBV7-2 | CASSLRGGTTDTQYF | TGTGCCAGCAGCTTACGAGGTGGGACCACAGATACGCAGTATTTT
TRBJ2-1 | NA | NA | TRBV5-1 | CASSLALEPGSYNEQFF | TGCGCCAGCAGCTTGGCCTTGGAGCCAGGCTCCTACAATGAGCAGTTCTTC
TRBJ2-3 | once | NA | TRBV7-2 | CASSSQLTDTQYF | TGTGCCAGCAGCTCGCAGCTCACAGATACGCAGTATTTT
TRBJ1-2 | NA | NA | TRBV4-2 | CASSQEYGYTF | TGTGCCAGCAGCCAAGAATACGGCTACACCTTC
TRBJ1-2 | NA | NA | TRBV6-5 | CASMDRRGGGYGYTF | TGTGCCAGCATGGACCGCAGGGGTGGAGGTTATGGCTACACCTTC
TRBJ1-2 | NA | NA | TRBV30 | CAWSSLPNGYTF | TGTGCCTGGAGTTCATTGCCAAACGGCTACACCTTC
TRBJ1-2 | once | TRBD1 | TRBV7-6 | CASSSTGTGNYGYTF | TGTGCCAGCAGCTCCACCGGGACAGGGAATTATGGCTACACCTTC
TRBJ1-2 | NA | NA | TRBV25-1 | CASSEHGQYYGYTF | TGTGCCAGCAGTGAACACGGACAGTACTATGGCTACACCTTC
TRBJ2-4 | NA | NA | TRBV25-1 | CASSELAQGGIAKNIQYF | TGTGCCAGCAGTGAATTAGCCCAGGGGGGTATAGCCAAAAACATTCAGTACTTC